This T cell receptor beta chain was captured by sequencing in a study of shared clonotypes between healthy human individuals. This table comes from immunoSEQ multiplex PCR, and its TCRdb copy is limited to in-frame clones, with some not included. The sample lists some 2.4 million clones, 90% to 95% occurring once. Trimming took off 4 bases at V and 7 bases at J, with 13 bases between the two ends. Germline CDR1 GTSNPN, CDR2 SVGIG (reference sequence). The CDR3 covers 12 residues. The sequence came from a man in his late teens or twenties in good health. Some clones in this sample may be carry-over from other donors' samples. V gene TRBV30 combines with J gene TRBJ1-2, with unresolved D. The sequencing input was naive CD4+ T cells from PBMCs. Subset in this sample: CD45RA+ positively selected. The CDR3 loop reads CAWNPGEGGYTF. The CDR3 DNA reads TGTGCCTGGAACCCCGGCGAGGGTGGCTACACCTTC.